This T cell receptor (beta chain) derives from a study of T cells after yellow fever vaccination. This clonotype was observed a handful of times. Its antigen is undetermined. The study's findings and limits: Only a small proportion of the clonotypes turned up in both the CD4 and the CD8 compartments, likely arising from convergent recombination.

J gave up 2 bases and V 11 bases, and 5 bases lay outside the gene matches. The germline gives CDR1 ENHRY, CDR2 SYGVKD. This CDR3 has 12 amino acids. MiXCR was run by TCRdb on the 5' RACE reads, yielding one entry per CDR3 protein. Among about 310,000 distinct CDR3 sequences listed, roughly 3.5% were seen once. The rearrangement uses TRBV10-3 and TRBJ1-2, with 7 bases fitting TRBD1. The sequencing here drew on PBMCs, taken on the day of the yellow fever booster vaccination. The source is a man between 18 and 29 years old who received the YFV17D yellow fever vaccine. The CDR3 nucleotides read TGTGCCGTTGGGACAGTCAACTATGGCTACACCTTC. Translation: CAVGTVNYGYTF.